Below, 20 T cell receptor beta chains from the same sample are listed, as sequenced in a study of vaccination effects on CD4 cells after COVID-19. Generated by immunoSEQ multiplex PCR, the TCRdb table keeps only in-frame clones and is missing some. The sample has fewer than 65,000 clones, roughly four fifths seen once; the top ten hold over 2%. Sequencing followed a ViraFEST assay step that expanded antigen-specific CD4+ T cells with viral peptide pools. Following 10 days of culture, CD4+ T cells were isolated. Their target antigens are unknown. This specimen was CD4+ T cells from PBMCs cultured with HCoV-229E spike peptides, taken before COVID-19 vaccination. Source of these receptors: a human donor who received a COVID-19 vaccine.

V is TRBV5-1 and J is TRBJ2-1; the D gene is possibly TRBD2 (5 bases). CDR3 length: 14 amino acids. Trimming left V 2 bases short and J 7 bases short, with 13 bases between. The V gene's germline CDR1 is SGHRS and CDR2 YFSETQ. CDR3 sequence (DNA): TGCGCCAGCAGCTTACCGGGAACCTTGAATGAGCAGTTCTTC. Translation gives CASSLPGTLNEQFF.

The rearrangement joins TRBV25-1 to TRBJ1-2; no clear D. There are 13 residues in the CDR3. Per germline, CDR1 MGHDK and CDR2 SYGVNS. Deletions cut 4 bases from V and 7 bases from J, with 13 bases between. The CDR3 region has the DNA TGTGCCAGCAGTGTCGGCAGCATGAGTGGCTACACCTTC. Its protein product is CASSVGSMSGYTF.

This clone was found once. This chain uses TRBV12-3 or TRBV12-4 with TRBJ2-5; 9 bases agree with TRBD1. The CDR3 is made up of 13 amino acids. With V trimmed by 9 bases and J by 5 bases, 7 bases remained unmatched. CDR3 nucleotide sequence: TGTGCCAGTCGACAGGGGGTTATCGAGACCCAGTACTTC. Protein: CASRQGVIETQYF.

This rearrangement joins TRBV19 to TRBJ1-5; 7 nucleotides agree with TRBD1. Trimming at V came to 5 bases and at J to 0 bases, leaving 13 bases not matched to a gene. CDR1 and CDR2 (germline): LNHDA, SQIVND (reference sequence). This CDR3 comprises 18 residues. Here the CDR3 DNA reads TGTGCCAGTAGTTATCGACAGGGCCAGAGGTATAGCAATCAGCCCCAGCATTTT. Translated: CASSYRQGQRYSNQPQHF.

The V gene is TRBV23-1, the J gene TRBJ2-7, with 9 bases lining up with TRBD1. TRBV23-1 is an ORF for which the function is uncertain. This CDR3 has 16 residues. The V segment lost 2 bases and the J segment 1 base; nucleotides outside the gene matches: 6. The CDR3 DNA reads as TGCGCCAGCAGTCAAGGACAGGGGACTGCTTCCTACGAGCAGTACGTC. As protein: CASSQGQGTASYEQYV.

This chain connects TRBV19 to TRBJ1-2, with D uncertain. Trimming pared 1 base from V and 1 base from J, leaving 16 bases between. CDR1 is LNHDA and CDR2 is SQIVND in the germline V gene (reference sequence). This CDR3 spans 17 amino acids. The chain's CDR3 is CASSIVPPRTNNYGYTF. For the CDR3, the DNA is TGTGCCAGTAGTATAGTGCCGCCACGGACCAATAACTATGGCTACACCTTC.

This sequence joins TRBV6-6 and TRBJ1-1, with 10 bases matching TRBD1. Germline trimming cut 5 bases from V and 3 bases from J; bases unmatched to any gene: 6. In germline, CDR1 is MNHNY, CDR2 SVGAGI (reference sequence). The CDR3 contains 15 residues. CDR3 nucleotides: TGTGCCAGCAGTGTGGGACAGGGGATCGACACTGAAGCTTTCTTT. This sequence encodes CASSVGQGIDTEAFF.

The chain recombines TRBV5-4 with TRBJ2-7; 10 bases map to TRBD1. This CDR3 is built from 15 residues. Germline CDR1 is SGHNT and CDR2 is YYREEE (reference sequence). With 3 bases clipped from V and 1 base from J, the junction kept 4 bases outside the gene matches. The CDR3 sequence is CASSWGQGPSYEQYV. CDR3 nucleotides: TGTGCCAGCAGCTGGGGACAGGGGCCTTCCTACGAGCAGTACGTC.

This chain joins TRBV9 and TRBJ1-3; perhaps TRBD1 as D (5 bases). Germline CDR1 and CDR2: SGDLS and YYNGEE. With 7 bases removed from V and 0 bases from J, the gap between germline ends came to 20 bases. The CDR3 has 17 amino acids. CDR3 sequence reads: CASSRAGTGSSGNTIYF. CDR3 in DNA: TGTGCCAGCTCCAGAGCTGGGACGGGGAGCTCTGGAAACACCATATATTTT.

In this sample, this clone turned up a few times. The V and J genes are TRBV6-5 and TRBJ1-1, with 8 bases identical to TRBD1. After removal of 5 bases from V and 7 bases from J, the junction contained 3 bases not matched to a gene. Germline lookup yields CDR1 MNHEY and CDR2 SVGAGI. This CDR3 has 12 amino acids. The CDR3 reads CASSRDRGEAFF. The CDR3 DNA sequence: TGTGCCAGCAGTCGCGACAGGGGTGAAGCTTTCTTT.

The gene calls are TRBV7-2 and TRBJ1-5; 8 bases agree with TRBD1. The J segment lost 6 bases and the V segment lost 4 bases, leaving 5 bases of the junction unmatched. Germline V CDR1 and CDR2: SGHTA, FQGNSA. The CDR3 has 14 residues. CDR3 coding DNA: TGTGCCAGCAGCTCGGGACAGGAGGGTCAGCCCCAGCATTTT. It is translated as CASSSGQEGQPQHF.

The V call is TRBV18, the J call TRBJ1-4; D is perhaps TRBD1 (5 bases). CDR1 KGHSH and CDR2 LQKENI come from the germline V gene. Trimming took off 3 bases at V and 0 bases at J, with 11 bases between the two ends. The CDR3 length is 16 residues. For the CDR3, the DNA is TGTGCCAGCTCACCCTTGGGGGGGTCAACTAATGAAAAACTGTTTTTT. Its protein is CASSPLGGSTNEKLFF.

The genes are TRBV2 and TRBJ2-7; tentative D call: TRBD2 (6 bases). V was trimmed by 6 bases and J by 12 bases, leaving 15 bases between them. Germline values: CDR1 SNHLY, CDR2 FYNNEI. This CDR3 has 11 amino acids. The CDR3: CASRPRGGLYV. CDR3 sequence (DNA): TGTGCCAGCAGACCGAGGGGAGGCCTGTACGTC.

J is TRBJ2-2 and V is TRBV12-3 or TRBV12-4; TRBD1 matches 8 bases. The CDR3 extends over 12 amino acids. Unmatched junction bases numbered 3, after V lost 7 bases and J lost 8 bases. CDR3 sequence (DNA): TGTGCCAGCACCAGGGGGCCGGGGGAGCTGTTTTTT. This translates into CASTRGPGELFF.

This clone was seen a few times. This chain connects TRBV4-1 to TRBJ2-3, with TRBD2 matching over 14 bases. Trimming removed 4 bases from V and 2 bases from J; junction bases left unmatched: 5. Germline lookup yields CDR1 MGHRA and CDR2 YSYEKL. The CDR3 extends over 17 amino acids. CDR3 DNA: TGCGCCAGCAGCCCTCGGACTAGCGGGGGGAACACAGATACGCAGTATTTT. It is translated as CASSPRTSGGNTDTQYF.

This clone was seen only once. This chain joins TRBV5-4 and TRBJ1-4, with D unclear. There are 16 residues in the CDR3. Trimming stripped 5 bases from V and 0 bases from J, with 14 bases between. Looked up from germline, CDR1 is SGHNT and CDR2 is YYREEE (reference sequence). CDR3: CASSQGSGTTNEKLFF. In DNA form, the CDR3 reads TGTGCCAGCAGTCAAGGTTCCGGTACAACTAATGAAAAACTGTTTTTT.

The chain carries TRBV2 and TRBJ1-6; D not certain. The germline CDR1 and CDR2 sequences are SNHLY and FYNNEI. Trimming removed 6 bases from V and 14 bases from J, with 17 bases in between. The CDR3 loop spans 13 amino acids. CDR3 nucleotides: TGTGCCAGCAGGCCCCGAGCGGCCGGATCCCTCCACTTT. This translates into CASRPRAAGSLHF.

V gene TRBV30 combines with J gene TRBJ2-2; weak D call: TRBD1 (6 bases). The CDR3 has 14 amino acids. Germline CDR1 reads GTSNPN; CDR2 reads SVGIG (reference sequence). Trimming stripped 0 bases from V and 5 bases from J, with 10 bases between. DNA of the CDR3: TGTGCCTGGAGTGTATGGGGGCCGACCGGGGAGCTGTTTTTT. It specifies CAWSVWGPTGELFF.

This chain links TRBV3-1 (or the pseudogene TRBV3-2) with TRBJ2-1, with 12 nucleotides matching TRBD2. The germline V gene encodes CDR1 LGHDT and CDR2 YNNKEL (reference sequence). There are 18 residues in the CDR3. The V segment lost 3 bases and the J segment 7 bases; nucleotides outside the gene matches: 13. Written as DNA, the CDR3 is TGTGCCAGCAGCCAGGGGCCCCCTAGCGGGGGGGCTTGGAATGAGCAGTTCTTC. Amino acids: CASSQGPPSGGAWNEQFF.

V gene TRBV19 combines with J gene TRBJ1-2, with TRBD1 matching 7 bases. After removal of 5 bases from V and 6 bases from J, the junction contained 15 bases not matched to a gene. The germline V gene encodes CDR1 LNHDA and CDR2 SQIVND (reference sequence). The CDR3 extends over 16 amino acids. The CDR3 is CASSPSAKTGQHGYTF. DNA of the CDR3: TGTGCCAGTAGTCCTTCCGCTAAGACAGGGCAACATGGCTACACCTTC. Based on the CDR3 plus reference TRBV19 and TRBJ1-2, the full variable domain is DGGITQSPKYLFRKEGQNVTLSCEQNLNHDAMYWYRQDPGQGLRLIYYSQIVNDFQKGDIAEGYSVSREKKESFPLTVTSAQKNPTAFYLCASSPSAKTGQHGYTFGSGTRLTVV.